These 27 T cell receptor beta chains share one sample of origin, sequenced in a study of graft-versus-host responses after intestinal transplantation. The data were produced by immunoSEQ multiplex PCR, yet TCRdb's version contains in-frame clones alone and is incomplete. Of roughly 120,000 clones listed, 90% were seen once; the top ten hold about 0.18%. The antigens of these receptors remain unknown. Material: unstimulated CD4+ T cells sorted from spleen or lymph node cells, obtained before intestinal transplant. The receptors shown here come from a human donor who received an intestinal transplant.

This clone was detected only once. V is TRBV7-8 and J is TRBJ2-7; TRBD2 aligns across 11 bases. CDR3 length: 16 residues. V was clipped by 1 base and J by 2 bases; unmatched bases: 4. Germline V gene data show CDR1 as SGHVS and CDR2 as FQNEAQ. The CDR3 is CASSLGGLAVAYEQYF. CDR3 DNA: TGTGCCAGCAGCTTAGGGGGACTAGCGGTCGCCTACGAGCAGTACTTC.

DNA for the CDR3: TGCGCCAGCAAAGGCGGGAAAGACAATGAGCAGTTCTTC. This translates into CASKGGKDNEQFF. V and J are TRBV10-2 and TRBJ2-1, with D possibly TRBD2 on 6 matching bases. V was shortened by 7 bases and J by 5 bases, with 12 bases between the two germline ends. The CDR3 runs to 13 residues. Germline V gives CDR1 WSHSY, CDR2 SAAADI.

The chain couples TRBV2 to TRBJ2-3, with no clear D. Germline CDR1 is SNHLY and CDR2 is FYNNEI. This CDR3 has 13 residues. Trimming took off 8 bases at V and 0 bases at J, with 9 bases between the two ends. DNA of the CDR3: TGTGCCAGCGTCCTAGACAGCACAGATACGCAGTATTTT. It encodes CASVLDSTDTQYF.

V and J are TRBV6-6 and TRBJ2-1, with a weak D call TRBD2 (6 bases). V lost 7 bases and J 9 bases, leaving 13 bases between the germline ends. This CDR3 comprises 12 residues. Germline assignment: CDR1 MNHNY and CDR2 SVGAGI (reference sequence). The CDR3 loop reads CASTAGRGEQFF. CDR3 sequence (DNA): TGTGCCAGCACGGCGGGACGGGGTGAGCAGTTCTTC.

V is TRBV6-1 and J is TRBJ1-2; possibly TRBD1 for D (6 bases). The CDR3 spans 13 residues. CDR1 is MNHNS, CDR2 SASEGT, per germline. V lost 4 bases to trimming and J lost 7 bases, with 13 bases between them. The CDR3 DNA reads as TGTGCCAGCAGTGCTGCAGGGGCGGGTGGCTACACCTTC. This gives the protein CASSAAGAGGYTF.

The chain uses TRBV2 and TRBJ1-3; TRBD1 is a possible D gene (6 bases). Germline V gives CDR1 SNHLY, CDR2 FYNNEI. Trimming pared 7 bases from V and 0 bases from J, leaving 13 bases between. This CDR3 is built from 15 residues. The CDR3, as DNA: TGTGCCAGCAACTTAGGGGGGGCCTCTGGAAACACCATATATTTT. This codes for CASNLGGASGNTIYF.

This clone was detected once. This chain links TRBV6-5 with TRBJ1-2; no firm D call. The CDR3 is made up of 13 amino acids. V gave up 7 bases and J gave up 4 bases, with 13 bases separating them. Per the germline V gene, CDR1 is MNHEY and CDR2 is SVGAGI. CDR3 protein: CASTGPGGYGYTF. The DNA of the CDR3 is TGTGCCAGCACCGGCCCTGGAGGCTATGGCTACACCTTC.

V and J are TRBV7-9 and TRBJ1-1, with 7 positions matching TRBD1. J was trimmed by 6 bases and V by 5 bases; bases with no gene match: 9. Germline assignment: CDR1 SEHNR and CDR2 FQNEAQ (reference sequence). CDR3 size: 14 residues. CDR3 region: CASSPGQAWPEAFF. The CDR3 DNA reads TGTGCCAGCAGCCCTGGACAGGCCTGGCCTGAAGCTTTCTTT.

The V gene is TRBV19, the J gene TRBJ2-5, with 8 positions matching TRBD1. V lost 5 bases and J lost 8; bases outside the gene matches: 7. CDR1 and CDR2 (germline): LNHDA, SQIVND (reference sequence). The CDR3 has 13 residues. CDR3 DNA: TGTGCCAGTAGTCCAGGGACAGGACCAACCCAGTACTTC. Protein sequence: CASSPGTGPTQYF.

The genes are TRBV5-1 and TRBJ2-7, with 8 bases aligning to TRBD2. The CDR3 extends over 13 amino acids. J gave up 5 bases and V 5 bases, and 6 bases lay outside the gene matches. The V gene's germline CDR1 is SGHRS and CDR2 YFSETQ. CDR3 DNA: TGCGCCAGCAGAGGTAGCGGGATAAACGAGCAGTACTTC. Translating it yields CASRGSGINEQYF.

The V and J genes are TRBV19 and TRBJ2-1, with D hard to call. Germline V gives CDR1 LNHDA, CDR2 SQIVND (reference sequence). The CDR3 is 15 amino acids. With 6 bases removed from V and 5 bases from J, the gap between germline ends came to 17 bases. In DNA, the CDR3 is TGTGCCAGTAGCCCGCTGGCCCTTATAAACAATGAGCAGTTCTTC. Translating gives CASSPLALINNEQFF. The variable domain in full, completed from reference TRBV19 and TRBJ2-1, reads DGGITQSPKYLFRKEGQNVTLSCEQNLNHDAMYWYRQDPGQGLRLIYYSQIVNDFQKGDIAEGYSVSREKKESFPLTVTSAQKNPTAFYLCASSPLALINNEQFFGPGTRLTVL.

This chain connects TRBV13 to TRBJ2-3; 9 nucleotides line up with TRBD1. This CDR3 comprises 15 residues. The V and J ends lost 4 bases and 3 bases, in that order; junction bases with no gene match: 5. CDR1 and CDR2 from the germline V gene are PRHDT and FYEKMQ (reference sequence). The CDR3 reads CASSSGTGRTDTQYF. CDR3 in DNA: TGTGCCAGCAGCTCAGGGACAGGGAGAACAGATACGCAGTATTTT.

The genes are TRBV10-2 and TRBJ2-3; D is perhaps TRBD2 (5 bases). Trimming removed 5 bases at V and 4 bases at J, with 10 bases between. From germline, CDR1 is WSHSY and CDR2 SAAADI. The CDR3 contains 13 residues. This chain's CDR3 is CASSRAGPDTQYF. CDR3 sequence (DNA): TGCGCCAGCAGTAGGGCGGGCCCAGATACGCAGTATTTT.

The chain employs TRBV7-9 and TRBJ2-7; 11 bases map to TRBD2. This CDR3 region has 15 residues. The J segment lost 5 bases and the V segment lost 2 bases, leaving 5 bases of the junction unmatched. From germline, CDR1 is SEHNR and CDR2 FQNEAQ (reference sequence). The CDR3 reads CASSLLSLAGDEQYF. CDR3 DNA sequence: TGTGCCAGCAGCTTATTGTCACTAGCGGGAGACGAGCAGTACTTC.

This clone was counted a single time. The V and J genes are TRBV2 and TRBJ2-1; maybe TRBD2 (6 bases). This CDR3 contains 10 residues. CDR1 and CDR2 (germline): SNHLY, FYNNEI. V was trimmed by 11 bases and J by 10 bases, leaving 12 bases between them. CDR3: CASTEGEQFF. The CDR3 nucleotides are TGTGCCTCTACGGAGGGGGAGCAGTTCTTC.

Worth noting for this clone: In the same sample, other DNA sequences code for this CDR3. This chain uses TRBV19 with TRBJ1-4, with TRBD1 matching 10 bases. The V gene's germline CDR1 is LNHDA and CDR2 SQIVND (reference sequence). After removal of 2 bases from V and 8 bases from J, the junction contained 11 bases not matched to a gene. CDR3 length: 17 residues. CDR3 loop: CASSIRQGASLREKLFF. Here the CDR3 DNA reads TGTGCCAGTAGTATAAGACAGGGGGCATCTTTACGCGAAAAACTGTTTTTT. The complete variable domain, with remaining parts taken from reference TRBV19 and TRBJ1-4, reads DGGITQSPKYLFRKEGQNVTLSCEQNLNHDAMYWYRQDPGQGLRLIYYSQIVNDFQKGDIAEGYSVSREKKESFPLTVTSAQKNPTAFYLCASSIRQGASLREKLFFGSGTQLSVL.

The chain has TRBV7-3 and TRBJ2-3; 7 bases map to TRBD1. V dropped 2 bases and J dropped 3; count of bases not matched to a gene: 8. The CDR3 has 16 amino acids. Looked up from germline, CDR1 is SGHTA and CDR2 is FQGTGA. The CDR3 DNA follows: TGTGCCAGCAGCTTAGGTCGAGGGGGCGGGACAGATACGCAGTATTTT. This translates into CASSLGRGGGTDTQYF.

The rearrangement uses TRBV29-1 and TRBJ2-3; TRBD2 might be the D (6 bases). The V end lost 4 bases, the J end lost 2 bases, and 13 bases lay between the germline ends. Germline loops: CDR1 SQVTM, CDR2 ANQGSEA. The CDR3 has 14 residues. CDR3 nucleotides: TGCAGCGTTGCGGGTAGCGGCGACACAGATACGCAGTATTTT. Protein sequence: CSVAGSGDTDTQYF.

The chain couples TRBV5-4 to TRBJ2-1; 8 nucleotides agree with TRBD2. V lost 4 bases to trimming and J lost 7 bases; unmatched junction nucleotides: 10. Germline V CDR1 and CDR2: SGHNT, YYREEE (reference sequence). This CDR3 has 15 residues. The CDR3 DNA sequence: TGTGCCAGCAGCGGAGCGGGGGCCCAGGGGAATGAGCAGTTCTTC. As protein: CASSGAGAQGNEQFF.

This chain uses TRBV25-1 with TRBJ1-1; TRBD1 agrees at 12 bases. The V gene end was trimmed by 2 bases and the J gene end by 4 bases; junction bases not matched to a gene: 8. Germline-derived CDR1 and CDR2 are MGHDK and SYGVNS. This CDR3 comprises 17 residues. This CDR3 is CASSELGQGARSTEAFF. The CDR3, as DNA: TGTGCCAGCAGTGAACTGGGACAGGGGGCGAGGAGCACTGAAGCTTTCTTT.

The sample holds a few counts of this clone. This rearrangement joins TRBV29-1 to TRBJ2-3; D perhaps matches TRBD1 (6 bases). Trimming removed 8 bases from V and 6 bases from J, with 12 bases in between. This CDR3 is built from 11 residues. The germline V gene has CDR1 SQVTM and CDR2 ANQGSEA. The chain's CDR3 is CSIYTGDTQYF. The DNA of the CDR3 is TGCAGCATTTACACAGGGGATACGCAGTATTTT.

The genes are TRBV28 and TRBJ2-3, with TRBD1 as a possible D gene (5 bases). V lost 2 bases and J lost 3, with 9 bases in between. The germline V gene encodes CDR1 MDHEN and CDR2 SYDVKM. The length of the CDR3 is 14 residues. This CDR3 reads CASSLDSVTDTQYF. In DNA form, the CDR3 reads TGTGCCAGCAGTTTAGACAGTGTAACAGATACGCAGTATTTT.

The chain uses TRBV2 and TRBJ2-1; 10 positions match TRBD2. Germline V gene sequence: CDR1 SNHLY, CDR2 FYNNEI. The CDR3 is 16 residues long. After removal of 4 bases from V and 0 bases from J, the junction contained 3 bases not matched to a gene. CDR3 loop: CASSALAGSSYNEQFF. DNA for the CDR3: TGTGCCAGCAGTGCACTAGCGGGAAGCTCCTACAATGAGCAGTTCTTC.

The V and J genes are TRBV28 and TRBJ1-3; tentatively, D is TRBD1 (6 bases). CDR3 length: 18 amino acids. V lost 5 bases and J 1 base, leaving 21 bases between the germline ends. Germline CDR1 MDHEN, CDR2 SYDVKM. The CDR3 reads CASSDTGSPNYSGNTIYF. The CDR3 coding sequence is TGTGCCAGCAGTGACACAGGGTCCCCCAACTATTCTGGAAACACCATATATTTT.

The chain couples TRBV30 to TRBJ1-2; perhaps TRBD1 as D (6 bases). V dropped 1 base and J dropped 7 bases, with 13 bases sitting between them. The CDR3 loop spans 13 amino acids. The germline V gene has CDR1 GTSNPN and CDR2 SVGIG (reference sequence). The CDR3 sequence: CAWSDRVPGGYTF. DNA of the CDR3: TGTGCCTGGAGTGACAGGGTACCGGGTGGCTACACCTTC.

The chain joins TRBV19 to TRBJ1-1; D might be TRBD1 (6 bases). The CDR3 consists of 14 residues. In germline, CDR1 is LNHDA, CDR2 SQIVND (reference sequence). V dropped 10 bases and J dropped 1 base, with 16 bases sitting between them. DNA of the CDR3: TGTGCCACCACCGATGGGGGCTCGAACACTGAAGCTTTCTTT. Protein product: CATTDGGSNTEAFF.

V and J are TRBV7-2 and TRBJ2-5, with 8 bases aligning to TRBD2. V trimming: 2 bases; J trimming: 6 bases; junction bases outside the gene matches: 5. Germline CDR1 SGHTA, CDR2 FQGNSA. The CDR3 extends over 14 amino acids. In DNA, the CDR3 is TGTGCCAGCAGCTTAAACGGGGGGGCCCAGACCCAGTACTTC. Amino acid sequence: CASSLNGGAQTQYF. Drawing the rest from reference TRBV7-2 and TRBJ2-5, the complete variable domain is GAGVSQSPSNKVTEKGKDVELRCDPISGHTALYWYRQSLGQGLEFLIYFQGNSAPDKSGLPSDRFSAERTGGSVSTLTIQRTQQEDSAVYLCASSLNGGAQTQYFGPGTRLLVL.